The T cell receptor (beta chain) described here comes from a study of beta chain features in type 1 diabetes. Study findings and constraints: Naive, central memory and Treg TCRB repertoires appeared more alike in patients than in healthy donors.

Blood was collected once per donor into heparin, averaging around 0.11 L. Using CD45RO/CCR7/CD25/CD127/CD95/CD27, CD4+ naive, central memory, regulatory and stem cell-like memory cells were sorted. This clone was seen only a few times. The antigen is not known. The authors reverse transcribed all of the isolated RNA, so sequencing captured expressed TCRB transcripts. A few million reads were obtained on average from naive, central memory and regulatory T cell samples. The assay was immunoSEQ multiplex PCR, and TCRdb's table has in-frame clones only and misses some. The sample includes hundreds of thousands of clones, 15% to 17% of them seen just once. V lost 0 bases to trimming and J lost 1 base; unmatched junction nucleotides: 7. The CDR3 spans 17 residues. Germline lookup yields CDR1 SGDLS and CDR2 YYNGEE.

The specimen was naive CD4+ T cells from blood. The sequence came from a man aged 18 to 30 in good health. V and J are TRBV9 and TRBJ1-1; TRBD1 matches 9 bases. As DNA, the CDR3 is TGTGCCAGCAGCGTAGGCCATTGGACAGGGGAGAACACTGAAGCTTTCTTT. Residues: CASSVGHWTGENTEAFF.